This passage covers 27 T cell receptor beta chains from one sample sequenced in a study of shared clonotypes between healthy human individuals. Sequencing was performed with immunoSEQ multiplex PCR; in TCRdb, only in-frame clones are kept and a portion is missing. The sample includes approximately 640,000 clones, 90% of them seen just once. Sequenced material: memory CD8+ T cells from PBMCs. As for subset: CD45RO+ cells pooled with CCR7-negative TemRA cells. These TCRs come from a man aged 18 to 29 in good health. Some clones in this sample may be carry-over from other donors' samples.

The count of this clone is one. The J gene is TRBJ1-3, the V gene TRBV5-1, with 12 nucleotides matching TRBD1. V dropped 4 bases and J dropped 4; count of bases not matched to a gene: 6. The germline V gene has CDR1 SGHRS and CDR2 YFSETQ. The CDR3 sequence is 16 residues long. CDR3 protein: CASSPKGQGAGNTIYF. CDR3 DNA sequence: TGCGCCAGCAGCCCTAAGGGACAGGGGGCCGGAAACACCATATATTTT.

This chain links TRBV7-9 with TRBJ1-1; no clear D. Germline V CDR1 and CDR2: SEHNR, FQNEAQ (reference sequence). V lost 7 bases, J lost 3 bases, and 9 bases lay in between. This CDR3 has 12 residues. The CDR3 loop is CASTPWDTEAFF. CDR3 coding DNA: TGTGCCAGCACCCCCTGGGACACTGAAGCTTTCTTT.

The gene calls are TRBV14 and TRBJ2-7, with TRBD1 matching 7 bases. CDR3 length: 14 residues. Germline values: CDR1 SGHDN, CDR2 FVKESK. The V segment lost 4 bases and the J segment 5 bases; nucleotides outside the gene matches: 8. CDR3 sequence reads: CASSLQGWKNEQYF. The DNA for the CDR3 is TGTGCCAGCAGCCTACAGGGGTGGAAAAACGAGCAGTACTTC.

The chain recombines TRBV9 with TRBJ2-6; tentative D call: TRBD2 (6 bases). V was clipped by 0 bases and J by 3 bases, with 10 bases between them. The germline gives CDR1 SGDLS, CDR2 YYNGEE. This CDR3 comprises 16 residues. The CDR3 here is CASSVDRGSGANVLTF. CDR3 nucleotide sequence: TGTGCCAGCAGCGTAGATCGGGGGAGTGGGGCCAACGTCCTGACTTTC.

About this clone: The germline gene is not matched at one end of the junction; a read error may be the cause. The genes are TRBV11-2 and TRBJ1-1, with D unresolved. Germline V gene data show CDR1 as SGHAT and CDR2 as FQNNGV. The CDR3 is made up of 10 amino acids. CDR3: CASSLQQIQF. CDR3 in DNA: TGTGCCAGCAGCTTACAGCAGATACAATTT.

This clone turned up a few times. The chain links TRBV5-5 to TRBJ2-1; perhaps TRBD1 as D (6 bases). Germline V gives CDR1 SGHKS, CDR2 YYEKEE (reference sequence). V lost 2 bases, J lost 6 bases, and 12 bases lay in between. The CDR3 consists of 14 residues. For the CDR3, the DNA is TGTGCCAGCAGCTTCGGCCCCAGGGGCAATGAGCAGTTCTTC. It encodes CASSFGPRGNEQFF.

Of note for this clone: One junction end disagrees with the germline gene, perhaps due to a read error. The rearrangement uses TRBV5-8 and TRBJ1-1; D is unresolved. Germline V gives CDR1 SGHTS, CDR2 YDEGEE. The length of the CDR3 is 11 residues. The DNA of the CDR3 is TGTGCCAGCAGCTTGGGCGGTGAAGATTTCTTT. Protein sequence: CASSLGGEDFF.

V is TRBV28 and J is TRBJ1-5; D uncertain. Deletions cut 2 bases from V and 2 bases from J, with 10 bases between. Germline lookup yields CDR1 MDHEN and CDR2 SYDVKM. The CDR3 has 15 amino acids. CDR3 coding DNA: TGTGCCAGCAGTTTAGGTTACGGAGGCAATCAGCCCCAGCATTTT. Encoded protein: CASSLGYGGNQPQHF.

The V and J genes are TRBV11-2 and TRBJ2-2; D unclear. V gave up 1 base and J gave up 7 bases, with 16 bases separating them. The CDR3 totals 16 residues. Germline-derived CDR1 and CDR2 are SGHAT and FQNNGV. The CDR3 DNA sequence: TGTGCCAGCAGCTTAGGGGGTATAGACCAGAACGGGGAGCTGTTTTTT. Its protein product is CASSLGGIDQNGELFF.

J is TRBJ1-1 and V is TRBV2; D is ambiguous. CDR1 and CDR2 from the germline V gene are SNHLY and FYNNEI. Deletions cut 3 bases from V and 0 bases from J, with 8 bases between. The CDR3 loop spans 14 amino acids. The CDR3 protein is CASSEGSMNTEAFF. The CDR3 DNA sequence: TGTGCCAGCAGTGAGGGCTCCATGAACACTGAAGCTTTCTTT.

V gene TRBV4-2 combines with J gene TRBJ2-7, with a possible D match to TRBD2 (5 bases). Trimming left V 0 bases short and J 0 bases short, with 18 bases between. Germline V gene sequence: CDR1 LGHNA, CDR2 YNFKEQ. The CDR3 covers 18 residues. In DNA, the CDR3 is TGTGCCAGCAGCCAAGATTTATCGGGATTGGGTTACTCCTACGAGCAGTACTTC. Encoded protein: CASSQDLSGLGYSYEQYF.

The CDR3 DNA sequence: TGTGCCACCAGCAGCTGGGGGCCGGGAAACACAGATACGCAGTATTTT. It codes for CATSSWGPGNTDTQYF. This sequence joins TRBV15 and TRBJ2-3; weak D call: TRBD1 (6 bases). The CDR3 runs to 16 residues. The ends were cut back, 3 bases at V and 2 bases at J, with 15 bases in the middle. In germline, CDR1 is LNHNV, CDR2 YYDKDF (reference sequence).

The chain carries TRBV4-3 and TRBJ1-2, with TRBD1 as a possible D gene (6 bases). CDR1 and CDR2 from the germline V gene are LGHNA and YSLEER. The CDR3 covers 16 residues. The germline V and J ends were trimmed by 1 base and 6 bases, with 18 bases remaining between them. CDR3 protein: CASSQVRQVLVHGYTF. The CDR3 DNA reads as TGCGCCAGCAGCCAAGTTCGACAGGTGCTTGTCCATGGCTACACCTTC.

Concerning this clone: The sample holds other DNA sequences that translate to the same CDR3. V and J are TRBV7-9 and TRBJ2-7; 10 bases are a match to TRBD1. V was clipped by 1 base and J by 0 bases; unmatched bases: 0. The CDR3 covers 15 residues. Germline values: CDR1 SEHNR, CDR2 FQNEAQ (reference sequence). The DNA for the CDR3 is TGTGCCAGCAGCTTAGGGACAGGGGGCTCCTACGAGCAGTACTTC. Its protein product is CASSLGTGGSYEQYF.

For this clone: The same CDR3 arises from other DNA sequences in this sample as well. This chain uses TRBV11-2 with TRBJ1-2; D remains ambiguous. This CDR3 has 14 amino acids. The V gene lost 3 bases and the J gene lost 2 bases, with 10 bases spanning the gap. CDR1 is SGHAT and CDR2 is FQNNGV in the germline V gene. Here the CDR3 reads CASSFLEGNYGYTF. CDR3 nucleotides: TGTGCCAGCAGCTTCTTGGAGGGAAACTATGGCTACACCTTC.

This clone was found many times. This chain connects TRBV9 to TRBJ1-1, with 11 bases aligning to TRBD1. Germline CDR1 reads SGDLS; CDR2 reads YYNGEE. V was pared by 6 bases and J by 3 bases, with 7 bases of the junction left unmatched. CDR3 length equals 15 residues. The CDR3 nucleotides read TGTGCCAGCACCAGGACAGGGGGCTCGGACACTGAAGCTTTCTTT. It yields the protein CASTRTGGSDTEAFF.

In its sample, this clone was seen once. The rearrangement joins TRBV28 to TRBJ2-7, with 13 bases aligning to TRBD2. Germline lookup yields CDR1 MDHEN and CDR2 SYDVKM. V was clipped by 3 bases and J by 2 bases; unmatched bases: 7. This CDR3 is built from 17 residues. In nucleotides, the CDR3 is TGTGCCAGCAGTTTGAGTCCCGGACTAGCGGGAGCCTACGAGCAGTACTTC. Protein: CASSLSPGLAGAYEQYF. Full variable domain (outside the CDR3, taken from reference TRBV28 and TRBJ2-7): DVKVTQSSRYLVKRTGEKVFLECVQDMDHENMFWYRQDPGLGLRLIYFSYDVKMKEKGDIPEGYSVSREKKERFSLILESASTNQTSMYLCASSLSPGLAGAYEQYFGPGTRLTVT.

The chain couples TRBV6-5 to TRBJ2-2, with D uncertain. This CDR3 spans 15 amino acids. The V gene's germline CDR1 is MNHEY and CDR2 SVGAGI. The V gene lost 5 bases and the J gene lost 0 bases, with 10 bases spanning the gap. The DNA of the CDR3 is TGTGCCAGCAGTACAGACATTACGAACACCGGGGAGCTGTTTTTT. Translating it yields CASSTDITNTGELFF.

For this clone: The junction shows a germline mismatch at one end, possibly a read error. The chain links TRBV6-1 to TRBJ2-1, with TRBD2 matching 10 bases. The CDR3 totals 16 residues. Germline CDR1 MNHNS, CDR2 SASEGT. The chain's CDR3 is CASSERGQGAGAGGIF. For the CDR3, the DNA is TGTGCCAGCAGTGAACGAGGACAGGGTGCGGGAGCGGGAGGGATCTTC.

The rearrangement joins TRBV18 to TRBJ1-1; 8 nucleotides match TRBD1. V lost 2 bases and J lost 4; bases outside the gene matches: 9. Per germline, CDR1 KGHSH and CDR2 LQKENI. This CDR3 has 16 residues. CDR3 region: CASSPTGGQWGTEAFF. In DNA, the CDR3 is TGTGCCAGCTCACCAACAGGGGGGCAGTGGGGCACTGAAGCTTTCTTT.

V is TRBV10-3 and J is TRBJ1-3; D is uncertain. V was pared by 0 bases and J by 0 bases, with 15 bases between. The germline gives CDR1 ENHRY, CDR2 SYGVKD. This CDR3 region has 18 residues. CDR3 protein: CAISESRTANFSGNTIYF. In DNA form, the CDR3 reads TGTGCCATCAGTGAGTCGAGAACAGCGAACTTCTCTGGAAACACCATATATTTT.

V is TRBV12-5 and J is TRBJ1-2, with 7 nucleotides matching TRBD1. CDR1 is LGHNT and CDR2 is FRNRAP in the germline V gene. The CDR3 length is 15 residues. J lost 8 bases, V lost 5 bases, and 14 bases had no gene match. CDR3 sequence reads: CASGPGQALDGGYTF. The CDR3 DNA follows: TGTGCTAGTGGTCCTGGACAGGCCCTAGACGGGGGCTACACCTTC.

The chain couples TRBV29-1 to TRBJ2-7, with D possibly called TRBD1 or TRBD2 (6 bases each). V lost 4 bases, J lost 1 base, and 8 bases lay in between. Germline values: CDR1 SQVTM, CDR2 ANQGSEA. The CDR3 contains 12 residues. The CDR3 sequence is CSVVGGSYEQYF. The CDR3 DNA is TGCAGCGTTGTAGGGGGGTCCTACGAGCAGTACTTC.

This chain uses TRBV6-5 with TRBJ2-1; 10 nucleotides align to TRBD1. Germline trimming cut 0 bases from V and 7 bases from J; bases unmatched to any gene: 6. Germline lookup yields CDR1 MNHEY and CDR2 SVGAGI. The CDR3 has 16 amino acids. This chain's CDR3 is CASSYSRDRGGNEQFF. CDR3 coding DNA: TGTGCCAGCAGTTACTCCCGGGACAGGGGTGGAAATGAGCAGTTCTTC.

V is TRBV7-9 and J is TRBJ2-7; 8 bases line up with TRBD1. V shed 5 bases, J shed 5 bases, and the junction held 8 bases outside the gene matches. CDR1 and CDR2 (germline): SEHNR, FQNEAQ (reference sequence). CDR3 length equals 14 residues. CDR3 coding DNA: TGTGCCAGCAGCCTCTGGGACAGGTCCCACGAGCAGTACTTC. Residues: CASSLWDRSHEQYF.

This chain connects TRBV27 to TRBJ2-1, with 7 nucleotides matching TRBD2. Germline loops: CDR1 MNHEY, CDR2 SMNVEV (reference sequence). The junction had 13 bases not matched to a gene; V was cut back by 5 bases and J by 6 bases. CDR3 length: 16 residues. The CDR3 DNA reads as TGTGCCAGCAGTCTCCGCGCGGGAGCCAGTGGCAATGAGCAGTTCTTC. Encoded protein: CASSLRAGASGNEQFF.

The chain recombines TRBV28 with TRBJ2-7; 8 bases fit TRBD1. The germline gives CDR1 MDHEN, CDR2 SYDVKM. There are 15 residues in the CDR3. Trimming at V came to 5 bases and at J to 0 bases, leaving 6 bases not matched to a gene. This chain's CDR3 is CASSTRDRSSYEQYF. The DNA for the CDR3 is TGTGCCAGCAGTACCCGGGACAGGAGCTCCTACGAGCAGTACTTC.